The sequence of this T cell receptor beta chain was determined in a study of T cell responses to AZD1222 COVID-19 vaccine. The CDR3 is made up of 17 amino acids. From germline, CDR1 is MRHNA and CDR2 SNTAGT. V lost 2 bases, J lost 2 bases, and 15 bases lay in between. Assay: immunoSEQ multiplex PCR; the TCRdb copy retains only in-frame clones and omits some. Of under 80,000 clones listed, about 91% were seen once; the top ten hold roughly a fifth. Material: peripheral blood, obtained on day 0 of AZD1222 vaccination. The sequence was obtained from an adult in good health. The J gene is TRBJ2-2, the V gene TRBV6-4; D uncertain. In DNA, the CDR3 is TGTGCCAGCAGTGACACCCGACTCGGGTCTAACACCGGGGAGCTGTTTTTT. Translation gives CASSDTRLGSNTGELFF.